The rows below give T cell receptor beta chains drawn from one sample of a study of blood T cells in healthy people across ages. Via MiXCR, TCRdb re-called the 5' RACE reads, giving one row per CDR3 protein. Of roughly 1,300,000 distinct CDR3 sequences in the sample, approximately 59% were seen once. Sequencing used blood. These receptors were collected from a man between 18 and 29 years old in good health. The CDR3 runs from the conserved cysteine through the conserved F or W. Fields, in order: D gene, V gene, J gene, clone size, CDR3 protein, CDR3 DNA. The D gene is left open where the match is weak. The size of a clone is reported for some rows only, either as once, few or many, or as a class for expanded clones.

TRBD1,TRBV4-3,TRBJ2-5,NA,CASSRGKTGGFTSRAETQYF,TGCGCCAGCAGTCGGGGGAAAACAGGGGGCTTTACCAGCCGGGCGGAGACCCAGTACTTC
NA,TRBV4-2,TRBJ2-1,NA,CASSQDRRGGHNEQFF,TGTGCCAGCAGTCAAGATAGGAGGGGGGGCCACAATGAGCAGTTCTTC
TRBD1,TRBV5-5,TRBJ1-3,once,CASSPTPTGAGNTIYF,TGTGCCAGCAGCCCGACCCCGACAGGGGCTGGAAACACCATATATTTT
NA,TRBV4-2,TRBJ2-2,NA,CASSQDLGGPDTGELFF,TGTGCCAGCAGCCAAGATCTCGGCGGTCCCGACACCGGGGAGCTGTTTTTT
NA,TRBV7-9,TRBJ2-5,few,CASSSTPGLKRETQYF,TGTGCCAGCAGCTCCACCCCGGGACTGAAAAGGGAGACCCAGTACTTC
NA,TRBV28,TRBJ2-6,NA,CASSFLGDSGANVLTF,TGTGCCAGCAGTTTTCTAGGGGACTCTGGGGCCAACGTCCTGACTTTC
NA,TRBV9,TRBJ2-5,NA,CASSDTGSTRTQYF,TGTGCCAGCAGCGATACCGGGAGTACTAGGACCCAGTACTTC
TRBD1,TRBV2,TRBJ1-1,few,CASSKDRGNTEAFF,TGTGCCAGCAGTAAGGACAGGGGGAACACTGAAGCTTTCTTT
TRBD2,TRBV5-5,TRBJ2-1,NA,CASSMGLAIPYNEQFF,TGTGCCAGCAGCATGGGACTAGCGATCCCCTACAATGAGCAGTTCTTC
TRBD1,TRBV28,TRBJ1-1,NA,CASSRGTGLRAFF,TGTGCCAGCAGTCGCGGGACAGGTTTGAGAGCTTTCTTT
NA,TRBV29-1,TRBJ2-7,NA,CSVSTTNPYEQYF,TGCAGCGTTTCCACGACAAACCCCTACGAGCAGTACTTC